This T cell receptor beta chain was captured in a study of blood T cell repertoires in COVID-19. Study-wide background: Some COVID-19 samples were acute and others convalescent; all came from the United States, Italy and Spain. In each case, the material was cDNA or gDNA derived from T cells, B-cell-depleted T cells, or PBMCs.

Trimming stripped 2 bases from V and 4 bases from J, with 14 bases between. CDR3 length equals 15 residues. The germline V gene has CDR1 SGDLS and CDR2 YYNGEE. Participant-reported clinical history was the basis for cohort assignment. Cohort 3 donors counted as recovered after two negative PCRs, clearance, or resolved symptoms. Measured with immunoSEQ multiplex PCR; TCRdb has only the in-frame clones, and not every one. Among roughly 300,000 clones listed, 92% were seen once. This chain links TRBV9 with TRBJ2-3; maybe TRBD2 (6 bases). Input material: PBMCs or T cells enriched from blood (not recorded which). This TCR derives from a woman in her twenties or thirties who had recovered from COVID-19. CDR3 sequence: CASSVGLWGSDTQYF. CDR3 nucleotide sequence: TGTGCCAGCAGCGTGGGACTCTGGGGGTCAGATACGCAGTATTTT.